This TCR beta chain came from a study of blood T cells in healthy people across ages. This clonotype was detected a few times. With a J-beta primer mix and a sample-barcoded 5' primer, a second PCR ran about 6 to 11 cycles. TCRdb analysed the 5' RACE reads with MiXCR anew, one entry per CDR3 protein. The repertoire consists of around 710,000 distinct CDR3 sequences, with more than 40% occurring once and the leading ten covering less than 25%. V lost 3 bases, J lost 11 bases, and 19 bases lay in between. This CDR3 is 13 amino acids long. Germline CDR1 reads DFQATT; CDR2 reads SNEGSKA (reference sequence).

What was sequenced was blood. This clonotype was sampled from a woman aged 55-70 years in good health. The chain combines TRBV20-1 with TRBJ2-5; a weak D match, TRBD2 (6 bases). Here the CDR3 reads CSASGREARKQYF. The CDR3 DNA reads as TGCAGTGCTAGCGGGAGAGAAGCAAGGAAGCAGTACTTC.